Listed here are 10 T cell receptor beta chains from one sample, sequenced in a study of blood T cell repertoires in COVID-19. Only in-frame clones appear in the TCRdb table, and some are missing; sequencing was by immunoSEQ multiplex PCR. This sample has 150,000 to 200,000 clones, with over 65% found just once. The sample taken for sequencing was peripheral blood. Receptors originate from a person aged 70 to 79 with COVID-19, enrolled during active disease.

This rearrangement joins TRBV3-1 (or the pseudogene TRBV3-2) to TRBJ2-5, with D hard to call. Germline CDR1 and CDR2: LGHDT and YNNKEL (reference sequence). This CDR3 contains 13 residues. Trimming stripped 3 bases from V and 3 bases from J, with 8 bases between. The CDR3 region is CASSQASEETQYF. In nucleotides, the CDR3 is TGTGCCAGCAGCCAGGCCTCCGAAGAGACCCAGTACTTC.

This chain joins TRBV6-6 and TRBJ1-5, with 11 bases identical to TRBD1. J gave up 2 bases and V 6 bases, and 9 bases lay outside the gene matches. CDR1 and CDR2 from the germline V gene are MNHNY and SVGAGI (reference sequence). This CDR3 comprises 17 residues. The CDR3 region is CASSRGTGGPRNQPQHF. CDR3 coding DNA: TGTGCCAGCAGCCGAGGGACAGGGGGTCCCCGCAATCAGCCCCAGCATTTT.

This rearrangement joins TRBV7-2 to TRBJ2-4; D gene unclear. V lost 3 bases to trimming and J lost 8 bases, with 11 bases between them. Germline CDR1 SGHTA, CDR2 FQGNSA. The CDR3 has 13 residues. CDR3 sequence (DNA): TGTGCCAGCAGCTTCCTGGGCTGGGACATTCAGTACTTC. Protein product: CASSFLGWDIQYF.

The chain joins TRBV5-1 to TRBJ1-1, with TRBD1 matching 7 bases. Germline CDR1 SGHRS, CDR2 YFSETQ. J lost 4 bases, V lost 2 bases, and 5 bases had no gene match. CDR3 length: 14 residues. The CDR3 DNA sequence: TGCGCCAGCAGCTTCGGACAGGTGAGCACTGAAGCTTTCTTT. Translation: CASSFGQVSTEAFF.

V is TRBV7-8 and J is TRBJ1-1, with D hard to call. The V end lost 5 bases, the J end lost 6 bases, and 13 bases lay between the germline ends. Per germline, CDR1 SGHVS and CDR2 FQNEAQ. The CDR3 loop spans 13 amino acids. CDR3 sequence reads: CASSQRADSEAFF. CDR3 bases: TGTGCCAGCAGCCAGCGGGCGGATTCTGAAGCTTTCTTT.

The J gene is TRBJ2-5, the V gene TRBV20-1; 9 bases are a match to TRBD2. Trimming at V came to 3 bases and at J to 6 bases, leaving 8 bases not matched to a gene. The V gene's germline CDR1 is DFQATT and CDR2 SNEGSKA (reference sequence). This CDR3 spans 14 amino acids. The CDR3 region is CSASWAGGPKTQYF. The CDR3 DNA is TGCAGTGCTAGTTGGGCGGGAGGGCCGAAGACCCAGTACTTC.

The genes are TRBV15 and TRBJ1-2; TRBD1 matches at 9 bases. With 0 bases clipped from V and 7 bases from J, the junction kept 12 bases outside the gene matches. The germline V gene has CDR1 LNHNV and CDR2 YYDKDF (reference sequence). The CDR3 covers 17 residues. The CDR3 DNA is TGTGCCACCAGCAGAGATTCGGGGACAGGGTCATTGAGTGGCTACACCTTC. Amino acids: CATSRDSGTGSLSGYTF.

This clone was seen once. The rearrangement joins TRBV5-1 to TRBJ1-4; possibly TRBD1 for D (6 bases). Looked up from germline, CDR1 is SGHRS and CDR2 is YFSETQ. The CDR3 spans 13 residues. Trimming stripped 5 bases from V and 8 bases from J, with 13 bases between. In DNA, the CDR3 is TGCGCCAGCAGTCCTGACAGGAACGAAAAACTGTTTTTT. Translation gives CASSPDRNEKLFF.

The chain joins TRBV13 to TRBJ1-4, with D possibly being TRBD1 (5 bases). Trimming stripped 2 bases from V and 7 bases from J, with 14 bases between. The germline V gene has CDR1 PRHDT and CDR2 FYEKMQ (reference sequence). The CDR3 contains 15 residues. For the CDR3, the DNA is TGTGCCAGCAGCTTAAGGTCAGGGTCAACTGAAAAACTGTTTTTT. It is translated as CASSLRSGSTEKLFF.

This rearrangement joins TRBV4-1 to TRBJ1-6; 10 nucleotides line up with TRBD1. Trimming removed 4 bases from V and 7 bases from J; junction bases left unmatched: 10. The germline V gene encodes CDR1 MGHRA and CDR2 YSYEKL. The CDR3 consists of 17 residues. The CDR3 DNA reads as TGCGCCAGCAGCCGGGACAGGGGCGCCGCTAGCAATTCACCCCTCCACTTT. This sequence encodes CASSRDRGAASNSPLHF.